The T cell receptor (beta chain) under discussion was sequenced for a study of blood T cell repertoires in COVID-19. Study context: Italy, Spain and the United States were the sources of the convalescent and acute COVID-19 samples. Sample material is recorded as cDNA or gDNA derived from T cells, B-cell-depleted T cells, or PBMCs.

Clones were read by immunoSEQ multiplex PCR, and TCRdb kept only the in-frame ones, dropping some. The table includes about 220,000 clones, roughly four fifths detected once. Sample: peripheral blood. The TCR originated in a woman aged 25-40 years who had recovered from COVID-19.

The CDR3 reads CASSPVDSGTYEQYF. The CDR3 coding sequence is TGCGCCAGCAGCCCGGTAGACAGTGGCACCTACGAGCAGTACTTC. The rearrangement links TRBV5-1 to TRBJ2-7, with a possible D match to TRBD1 (5 bases). V lost 4 bases and J 2 bases, leaving 16 bases between the germline ends. This CDR3 contains 15 residues. The germline V gene has CDR1 SGHRS and CDR2 YFSETQ. The variable domain in full, completed from reference TRBV5-1 and TRBJ2-7, reads KAGVTQTPRYLIKTRGQQVTLSCSPISGHRSVSWYQQTPGQGLQFLFEYFSETQRNKGNFPGRFSGRQFSNSRSEMNVSTLELGDSALYLCASSPVDSGTYEQYFGPGTRLTVT.